The 20 T cell receptor beta chains below all came from one sample that was sequenced in a study of brain T cells in children with intractable seizures. The method was immunoSEQ multiplex PCR; TCRdb's version includes in-frame clones alone and lacks a portion of them. Among 78,000 or so clones, more than 75% were seen once, and the ten largest hold roughly 25%. The sample in question was peripheral blood, obtained at surgery. The source is a girl aged 2-10 years with Rasmussen encephalitis and intractable seizures.

The rearrangement links TRBV2 to TRBJ2-7; D is unclear. This CDR3 spans 11 amino acids. Germline V gives CDR1 SNHLY, CDR2 FYNNEI. Deletions cut 7 bases from V and 6 bases from J, with 10 bases between. This CDR3 is CASNNRIEQYF. CDR3 DNA: TGTGCCAGCAATAACAGAATCGAGCAGTACTTC.

V gene TRBV29-1 combines with J gene TRBJ1-2, with a possible D match to TRBD1 (5 bases). CDR1 and CDR2 from the germline V gene are SQVTM and ANQGSEA. V was cut by 7 bases and J by 6 bases, with 18 bases left in between. The CDR3 has 13 residues. CDR3 DNA: TGCAGCGCAAAGGGGAGGGGAGAGGATGGCTACACCTTC. Protein product: CSAKGRGEDGYTF.

The V gene is TRBV4-1, the J gene TRBJ2-3, with D unclear. The CDR3 totals 14 residues. CDR1 and CDR2 (germline): MGHRA, YSYEKL. V was cut by 2 bases and J by 4 bases, with 10 bases left in between. CDR3 loop: CASSQNRAADTQYF. The CDR3 DNA reads as TGCGCCAGCAGCCAAAACCGGGCAGCAGATACGCAGTATTTT.

The V call is TRBV2, the J call TRBJ1-1, with 9 bases that match TRBD1. CDR3 length: 16 residues. Looked up from germline, CDR1 is SNHLY and CDR2 is FYNNEI. Trimming cost V 6 bases and J 7 bases; bases outside gene matches: 15. CDR3 amino acids: CASRWVPGQGGDEAFF. Written as DNA, the CDR3 is TGTGCCAGCAGATGGGTCCCGGGACAGGGTGGGGATGAAGCTTTCTTT.

The chain recombines TRBV5-4 with TRBJ2-4; the match to TRBD1 covers 7 bases. Per germline, CDR1 SGHNT and CDR2 YYREEE (reference sequence). The junction had 5 bases not matched to a gene; V was cut back by 4 bases and J by 4 bases. This CDR3 contains 14 residues. This chain's CDR3 is CASSPAQGKNIQYF. Written as DNA, the CDR3 is TGTGCCAGCAGCCCGGCACAGGGGAAAAACATTCAGTACTTC.

The chain carries TRBV7-9 and TRBJ2-5, with unresolved D. CDR3 length equals 17 residues. Germline CDR1 and CDR2: SEHNR and FQNEAQ (reference sequence). The ends were cut back, 5 bases at V and 0 bases at J, with 19 bases in the middle. The CDR3 bases are TGTGCCAGCAGCCCAAGAACAATACTACGCCACCAAGAGACCCAGTACTTC. Amino acids: CASSPRTILRHQETQYF.

The chain uses TRBV7-9 and TRBJ1-3, with D unclear. Trimming removed 0 bases at V and 9 bases at J, with 6 bases between. CDR3 length: 12 residues. CDR1 is SEHNR and CDR2 is FQNEAQ in the germline V gene (reference sequence). Here the CDR3 DNA reads TGTGCCAGCAGCTTAGCCGTGGGCACCATATATTTT. Residues: CASSLAVGTIYF. Together with reference TRBV7-9 and TRBJ1-3, the CDR3 gives the full variable domain: DTGVSQNPRHKITKRGQNVTFRCDPISEHNRLYWYRQTLGQGPEFLTYFQNEAQLEKSRLLSDRFSAERPKGSFSTLEIQRTEQGDSAMYLCASSLAVGTIYFGEGSWLTVV.

This chain joins TRBV6-5 and TRBJ2-7; tentatively, D is TRBD2 (6 bases). The ends were cut back, 8 bases at V and 3 bases at J, with 14 bases in the middle. This CDR3 region has 13 residues. The germline V gene has CDR1 MNHEY and CDR2 SVGAGI. Written as DNA, the CDR3 is TGTGCCAGCGGCTTTGGAGGGGACTACGAGCAGTACTTC. Translated, it gives CASGFGGDYEQYF.

The CDR3 DNA is TGTGCCAGCAGCCCCGGGCGTGGTGAGCAGTTCTTC. Translated: CASSPGRGEQFF. This chain uses TRBV5-6 with TRBJ2-1, with D hard to call. Germline assignment: CDR1 SGHDT and CDR2 YYEEEE. The ends were cut back, 4 bases at V and 9 bases at J, with 11 bases in the middle. The CDR3 length is 12 residues.

This clone was seen a few times. The rearrangement joins TRBV9 to TRBJ2-1, with D hard to call. The CDR3 sequence is 15 residues long. The V end lost 0 bases, the J end lost 8 bases, and 15 bases lay between the germline ends. CDR1 is SGDLS, CDR2 YYNGEE, per germline. CDR3 loop: CASSVDGPSQDEQFF. DNA of the CDR3: TGTGCCAGCAGCGTAGATGGGCCGAGCCAGGATGAGCAGTTCTTC.

The chain combines TRBV14 with TRBJ1-1, with 7 bases lining up with TRBD1. V was clipped by 10 bases and J by 0 bases; unmatched bases: 5. From germline, CDR1 is SGHDN and CDR2 FVKESK. CDR3 length: 13 amino acids. The CDR3 region is CATATGMNTEAFF. DNA for the CDR3: TGTGCCACCGCGACAGGGATGAACACTGAAGCTTTCTTT. The variable domain in full, completed from reference TRBV14 and TRBJ1-1, reads EAGVTQFPSHSVIEKGQTVTLRCDPISGHDNLYWYRRVMGKEIKFLLHFVKESKQDESGMPNNRFLAERTGGTYSTLKVQPAELEDSGVYFCATATGMNTEAFFGQGTRLTVV.

This rearrangement joins TRBV18 to TRBJ2-1; D remains ambiguous. The CDR3 is 12 amino acids. Per germline, CDR1 KGHSH and CDR2 LQKENI. Trimming shortened V by 2 bases and J by 6 bases, and 5 bases separated the two germline ends. This chain's CDR3 is CASSPTANEQFF. CDR3 nucleotides: TGTGCCAGCTCACCAACGGCCAATGAGCAGTTCTTC.

The genes are TRBV7-2 and TRBJ1-2; D might be TRBD1 (6 bases). V lost 5 bases to trimming and J lost 8 bases, with 15 bases between them. Germline-derived CDR1 and CDR2 are SGHTA and FQGNSA. CDR3 size: 13 residues. CDR3 sequence reads: CASSVYRDEGYTF. The DNA of the CDR3 is TGTGCCAGCAGCGTATACAGGGATGAAGGCTACACCTTC. Based on the CDR3 plus reference TRBV7-2 and TRBJ1-2, the full variable domain is GAGVSQSPSNKVTEKGKDVELRCDPISGHTALYWYRQSLGQGLEFLIYFQGNSAPDKSGLPSDRFSAERTGGSVSTLTIQRTQQEDSAVYLCASSVYRDEGYTFGSGTRLTVV.

This clone came up once. The V and J genes are TRBV6-4 and TRBJ2-2, with TRBD1 matching 9 bases. Trimming cost V 1 base and J 6 bases; bases outside gene matches: 12. CDR1 is MRHNA and CDR2 is SNTAGT in the germline V gene. The CDR3 contains 18 residues. CDR3 DNA sequence: TGTGCCAGCAGTGACTGGATTCCGGGACAGGGTGTCGCCGGGGAGCTGTTTTTT. Protein product: CASSDWIPGQGVAGELFF.

V and J are TRBV5-4 and TRBJ2-2; tentative D call: TRBD2 (5 bases). Trimming shortened V by 2 bases and J by 0 bases, and 14 bases separated the two germline ends. This CDR3 contains 17 residues. Per germline, CDR1 SGHNT and CDR2 YYREEE (reference sequence). This CDR3 is CASSFSSRSTNTGELFF. The CDR3 bases are TGTGCCAGCAGCTTCTCTAGCCGGAGTACGAACACCGGGGAGCTGTTTTTT.

This clone was counted a few times. The chain carries TRBV5-6 and TRBJ1-2; D not certain. The CDR3 totals 14 residues. The V end lost 3 bases, the J end lost 6 bases, and 15 bases lay between the germline ends. Germline-derived CDR1 and CDR2 are SGHDT and YYEEEE. CDR3 DNA sequence: TGTGCCAGCAGCTCGGGCGGCAGGATACATGGCTACACCTTC. Its protein product is CASSSGGRIHGYTF.

The chain recombines TRBV28 with TRBJ1-6; D is undetermined. V lost 6 bases and J 10 bases, leaving 10 bases between the germline ends. There are 12 residues in the CDR3. Germline CDR1 is MDHEN and CDR2 is SYDVKM. In DNA form, the CDR3 reads TGTGCCAGCAGCCCTCCGGGGTCACCCCTCCACTTT. Its translation is CASSPPGSPLHF.

The chain has TRBV3-1 (or the pseudogene TRBV3-2) and TRBJ1-3, with D unresolved. CDR3 length: 14 amino acids. CDR1 and CDR2 (germline): LGHDT, YNNKEL (reference sequence). Trimming cost V 1 base and J 4 bases, with 8 bases left between them. In DNA form, the CDR3 reads TGTGCCAGCAGCCAAGTGGGGTCAGGAAACACCATATATTTT. This codes for CASSQVGSGNTIYF.

The V gene is TRBV6-2 or TRBV6-3, the J gene TRBJ1-1; D gene unclear. The CDR3 totals 12 residues. Germline CDR1 reads MNHEY; CDR2 reads SVGEGT. V was cut by 4 bases and J by 1 base, with 4 bases left in between. Written as DNA, the CDR3 is TGTGCCAGCAGTTCAGAGAACACTGAAGCTTTCTTT. Its translation: CASSSENTEAFF.

The rearrangement links TRBV5-5 to TRBJ2-7; 7 bases map to TRBD1. Unmatched junction bases numbered 4, after V lost 2 bases and J lost 2 bases. The CDR3 has 14 amino acids. Germline CDR1 is SGHKS and CDR2 is YYEKEE (reference sequence). CDR3 nucleotides: TGTGCCAGCAGCTTCGGACAGGACACCTACGAGCAGTACTTC. Translating it yields CASSFGQDTYEQYF.